These 27 T cell receptor beta chains were sequenced from one sample in a study of cytomegalovirus exposure and HLA in healthy donors. Primers included in the PCR were 60 Vbeta and 13 Jbeta primers. Some clones are missing from TCRdb's copy, which holds only in-frame ones; the method was immunoSEQ multiplex PCR. Of around 99,000 clones in the sample, around 73% were seen once. The sample was PBMCs. The receptors stem from a man aged 40-55 years in good health and CMV-seronegative.

The V call is TRBV7-8, the J call TRBJ2-3; TRBD2 matches at 11 bases. Trimming at V came to 5 bases and at J to 1 base, leaving 11 bases not matched to a gene. The germline gives CDR1 SGHVS, CDR2 FQNEAQ. The length of the CDR3 is 18 residues. CDR3 nucleotide sequence: TGTGCCAGCAGCCTCCTTAGCGGGGGGGCCCTGGGCACAGATACGCAGTATTTT. Its translation is CASSLLSGGALGTDTQYF.

The V call is TRBV12-2, the J call TRBJ2-7; no DNA check was done on the table's D call, TRBD1. TRBV12-2 is termed a pseudogene. The CDR3 contains 17 residues. The CDR3 DNA follows: TGTGCAAGTCGCTTAGCGCTTACGGGACAGGACCCCTACGAGCAGTACTTC. It specifies CASRLALTGQDPYEQYF.

V usage is TRBV10-2 and J usage is TRBJ2-7; TRBD2 matches at 9 bases. Per germline, CDR1 WSHSY and CDR2 SAAADI. The CDR3 extends over 15 amino acids. Trimming took 4 bases from V and 4 from J; bases not matched to a gene: 8. As DNA, the CDR3 is TGCGCCAGCAGTGGGCTAGGACTAGCGATTTACGAGCAGTACTTC. Translated, it gives CASSGLGLAIYEQYF.

The chain has TRBV4-2 and TRBJ2-3, with 7 bases fitting TRBD2. The CDR3 runs 17 residues. The germline CDR1 and CDR2 sequences are LGHNA and YNFKEQ. J was trimmed by 4 bases and V by 0 bases; bases with no gene match: 10. CDR3 coding DNA: TGTGCCAGCAGCCAAGATAATAGTGCTAGCGGCGCAGATACGCAGTATTTT. Protein sequence: CASSQDNSASGADTQYF.

Only a few counts were recorded for this clone. This sequence joins TRBV4-2 and TRBJ2-7; 12 nucleotides agree with TRBD2. Trimming removed 3 bases from V and 2 bases from J; junction bases left unmatched: 2. In germline, CDR1 is LGHNA, CDR2 YNFKEQ. The CDR3 loop spans 15 amino acids. CDR3 amino acids: CASSHSSGGAYEQYF. CDR3 DNA: TGTGCCAGCAGCCACTCTAGCGGGGGGGCCTACGAGCAGTACTTC.

The gene calls are TRBV30 and TRBJ2-1, with D tentatively TRBD2 (5 bases). CDR1 is GTSNPN, CDR2 SVGIG, per germline (reference sequence). V was shortened by 0 bases and J by 1 base, with 7 bases between the two germline ends. The CDR3 is made up of 14 amino acids. The DNA of the CDR3 is TGTGCCTGGAGTGTACTAGGATCCTACAATGAGCAGTTCTTC. Its protein product is CAWSVLGSYNEQFF.

The chain uses TRBV5-8 and TRBJ2-4; 8 bases line up with TRBD2. Germline CDR1 is SGHTS and CDR2 is YDEGEE. The trim removed 4 bases at V and 0 bases at J, leaving 6 bases unmatched. The CDR3 runs to 16 residues. The CDR3 sequence: CASSAGTSLAKNIQYF. For the CDR3, the DNA is TGTGCCAGCAGCGCCGGGACTAGTCTAGCCAAAAACATTCAGTACTTC.

The chain employs TRBV20-1 and TRBJ1-1; D not certain. Germline loops: CDR1 DFQATT, CDR2 SNEGSKA (reference sequence). Deletions cut 7 bases from V and 0 bases from J, with 6 bases between. The CDR3 contains 11 residues. The CDR3 sequence: CSGPLNTEAFF. The CDR3, as DNA: TGCAGTGGGCCTTTGAACACTGAAGCTTTCTTT.

This rearrangement joins TRBV11-2 to TRBJ2-6; 8 bases are shared with TRBD1. Germline CDR1 and CDR2: SGHAT and FQNNGV. The CDR3 is made up of 18 amino acids. Losses at the gene ends were 5 bases for V and 2 bases for J; bases not matched to a gene: 11. CDR3 in amino acids: CASSDSGTGSPGANVLTF. The CDR3 region has the DNA TGTGCCAGCAGCGATTCCGGGACAGGTTCACCTGGGGCCAACGTCCTGACTTTC.

The chain is built from TRBV12-5 and TRBJ2-1; TRBD2 matches at 7 bases. The CDR3 extends over 14 amino acids. The V segment lost 4 bases and the J segment 5 bases; nucleotides outside the gene matches: 5. The V gene's germline CDR1 is LGHNT and CDR2 FRNRAP. CDR3 nucleotides: TGTGCTAGTGGTTACTGGGGGGGAAACAATGAGCAGTTCTTC. It is translated as CASGYWGGNNEQFF.

The chain recombines TRBV6-6 with TRBJ1-1, with 7 bases aligning to TRBD1. V shed 6 bases, J shed 3 bases, and the junction held 4 bases outside the gene matches. Germline V CDR1 and CDR2: MNHNY, SVGAGI (reference sequence). The CDR3 loop spans 13 amino acids. The DNA for the CDR3 is TGTGCCAGCAGCCGAGACAGGGACACTGAAGCTTTCTTT. Encoded protein: CASSRDRDTEAFF.

This chain connects TRBV9 to TRBJ1-1; 8 positions match TRBD1. Germline V gene lookup returns CDR1 SGDLS and CDR2 YYNGEE. The CDR3 sequence is 16 residues long. V shed 0 bases, J shed 6 bases, and the junction held 10 bases outside the gene matches. The CDR3 bases are TGTGCCAGCAGCGTAGAGGGACAGGCAGTCGGCGCTGAAGCTTTCTTT. It yields the protein CASSVEGQAVGAEAFF.

V usage is TRBV5-8 and J usage is TRBJ2-7, with 9 bases identical to TRBD2. This CDR3 comprises 15 residues. Germline V CDR1 and CDR2: SGHTS, YDEGEE. J was trimmed by 2 bases and V by 0 bases; bases with no gene match: 3. The chain's CDR3 is CASSLGLAATYEQYF. In DNA, the CDR3 is TGTGCCAGCAGCTTGGGACTAGCGGCGACCTACGAGCAGTACTTC.

The rearrangement uses TRBV28 and TRBJ1-2; TRBD1 aligns across 11 bases. Germline CDR1 MDHEN, CDR2 SYDVKM. V was pared by 2 bases and J by 7 bases, with 6 bases of the junction left unmatched. The CDR3 totals 15 residues. The CDR3 is CASSLRTGGASGYTF. The CDR3 nucleotides read TGTGCCAGCAGTTTACGGACAGGGGGCGCTAGTGGCTACACCTTC.

The chain recombines TRBV6-1 with TRBJ2-5; 10 bases align to TRBD1. The DNA end is more similar to TRBJ2-7, so the J call may be wrong. Per the germline V gene, CDR1 is MNHNS and CDR2 is SASEGT. The CDR3 covers 14 residues. The CDR3 region has the DNA TGTGCCAGCAGGTCCGGGACAGGGGCCTACGAGCAGTACTTC. Residues: CASRSGTGAYEQYF.

The gene calls are TRBV7-9 and TRBJ2-1; 7 bases agree with TRBD2. Per the germline V gene, CDR1 is SEHNR and CDR2 is FQNEAQ (reference sequence). The CDR3 sequence is 15 residues long. Trimming removed 3 bases from V and 6 bases from J; junction bases left unmatched: 8. This CDR3 reads CASSFPRTRPNEQFF. CDR3 nucleotide sequence: TGTGCCAGCAGCTTCCCACGGACTAGACCCAATGAGCAGTTCTTC.

The chain recombines TRBV30 with TRBJ2-2; 7 bases match TRBD2. Germline lookup yields CDR1 GTSNPN and CDR2 SVGIG (reference sequence). Trimming took 0 bases from V and 5 from J; bases not matched to a gene: 9. This CDR3 is built from 16 residues. In nucleotides, the CDR3 is TGTGCCTGGAGTGTGGAGACGGGGGGAGGAACCGGGGAGCTGTTTTTT. Protein product: CAWSVETGGGTGELFF.

The gene calls are TRBV11-2 and TRBJ1-5; D is unclear. The length of the CDR3 is 16 residues. Germline V gives CDR1 SGHAT, CDR2 FQNNGV. Trimming left V 6 bases short and J 3 bases short, with 18 bases between. The CDR3 nucleotides are TGTGCCAGCAGTCCCGAAGCCGGTTTTCCCAATCAGCCCCAGCATTTT. It is translated as CASSPEAGFPNQPQHF.

The J gene is TRBJ1-6, the V gene TRBV28; D perhaps matches TRBD1 (6 bases). Germline values: CDR1 MDHEN, CDR2 SYDVKM. V was shortened by 6 bases and J by 7 bases, with 13 bases between the two germline ends. CDR3 size: 14 residues. CDR3 loop: CASRQSGVNSPLHF. CDR3 nucleotides: TGTGCCAGCAGGCAATCAGGGGTCAATTCACCCCTCCACTTT. Using reference TRBV28 and TRBJ1-6 for the parts outside the CDR3, the full variable domain is DVKVTQSSRYLVKRTGEKVFLECVQDMDHENMFWYRQDPGLGLRLIYFSYDVKMKEKGDIPEGYSVSREKKERFSLILESASTNQTSMYLCASRQSGVNSPLHFGNGTRLTVT.

The chain combines TRBV15 with TRBJ2-7, with D perhaps matching TRBD2 (6 bases). Germline lookup yields CDR1 LNHNV and CDR2 YYDKDF (reference sequence). V was clipped by 0 bases and J by 4 bases, with 13 bases between them. The CDR3 has 15 residues. The CDR3 DNA sequence: TGTGCCACCAGCAGAGAGGACGGGAGCTCGTACGAGCAGTACTTC. Protein sequence: CATSREDGSSYEQYF.

This chain connects TRBV5-4 to TRBJ2-4; D is unclear. The CDR3 is made up of 15 amino acids. Trimming shortened V by 2 bases and J by 0 bases, and 9 bases separated the two germline ends. Per the germline V gene, CDR1 is SGHNT and CDR2 is YYREEE (reference sequence). The DNA for the CDR3 is TGTGCCAGCAGCTTTCAGGCTGAAGCCAAAAACATTCAGTACTTC. Protein sequence: CASSFQAEAKNIQYF.

The chain combines TRBV5-8 with TRBJ1-4, with D perhaps matching TRBD1 (5 bases). The CDR3 totals 15 residues. The V end lost 0 bases, the J end lost 5 bases, and 11 bases lay between the germline ends. The germline V gene has CDR1 SGHTS and CDR2 YDEGEE. This chain's CDR3 is CASSLGQGKNEKLFF. The DNA of the CDR3 is TGTGCCAGCAGCTTGGGGCAGGGCAAAAATGAAAAACTGTTTTTT.

This sequence joins TRBV27 and TRBJ1-1, with 8 bases fitting TRBD1. This CDR3 has 16 residues. The germline gives CDR1 MNHEY, CDR2 SMNVEV (reference sequence). V was clipped by 0 bases and J by 4 bases; unmatched bases: 7. CDR3 residues: CASSLSTGGGPTEAFF. CDR3 coding DNA: TGTGCCAGCAGTTTATCCACAGGGGGGGGGCCCACTGAAGCTTTCTTT.

The J gene is TRBJ2-5, the V gene TRBV15; TRBD1 matches at 9 bases. The CDR3 is 16 residues long. Trimming removed 2 bases from V and 2 bases from J; junction bases left unmatched: 6. CDR1 LNHNV and CDR2 YYDKDF come from the germline V gene (reference sequence). Written as DNA, the CDR3 is TGTGCCACCAGCAGACAAAGGGACAGGGCTCAAGAGACCCAGTACTTC. Translating it yields CATSRQRDRAQETQYF.

The V call is TRBV28, the J call TRBJ1-2; tentative D call: TRBD1 (5 bases). The CDR3 has 15 residues. V lost 3 bases and J 8 bases, leaving 19 bases between the germline ends. Germline lookup yields CDR1 MDHEN and CDR2 SYDVKM. The DNA of the CDR3 is TGTGCCAGCAGTTTTCACGGCAGGGCCTATTGGGGCTACACCTTC. It translates to CASSFHGRAYWGYTF.

The J gene is TRBJ2-1, the V gene TRBV11-3, with TRBD2 matching over 13 bases. CDR3 length: 16 residues. The germline V gene encodes CDR1 SGHNT and CDR2 YENEEA. The V gene end was trimmed by 5 bases and the J gene end by 8 bases; junction bases not matched to a gene: 9. CDR3 DNA: TGTGCCAGCAGCGGGACCGGGACTAGCGGGACATATGAGCAGTTCTTC. It yields the protein CASSGTGTSGTYEQFF.

Of note for this clone: Relative to the germline gene, one junction end is altered; a read error may explain this. This chain uses TRBV6-1 with TRBJ2-3, with a tentative D call TRBD1 (5 bases). The length of the CDR3 is 13 residues. Germline-derived CDR1 and CDR2 are MNHNS and SASEGT. The CDR3 loop is CASSEAPTGTQYF. CDR3 DNA sequence: TGTGCCAGCAGTGAAGCCCCCACAGGTACGCAGTATTTT.